The sequence of this T cell receptor (beta chain) was determined in a study of cytomegalovirus exposure and HLA in healthy donors listed by TCRdb under 2017. About the investigation overall: According to an earlier analysis of a few hundred of the donors, some 180 million T cells yielded 117 million unique TCR beta sequences and about 300 Gb of sequence data. Using immunosequencing, the study profiled T cell repertoires from 500 to 800 subjects and related those repertoires to cytomegalovirus serostatus. Roughly 300 gigabases of sequencing data and around 85 million unique TCR sequences made up an early release that covered approximately 700 HLA-typed donors. Rather than using new phenotypic data, the later analysis identified candidate immune exposures from TCR beta sequences and from how often those sequences occurred across donors. Alongside the repertoire data, information on donor age, sex, ethnicity and CMV serostatus was compiled. An earlier analysis of about 600 of the donors used high-throughput TCR beta sequencing to judge whether each TCR beta V gene segment behaved as functional or pseudogenic. High-throughput TCR immunosequencing, statistical association of individual TCRs with disease status, and machine learning were combined to predict cytomegalovirus infection status. Typing coverage varied by locus: roughly 629-630 donors for A, B, C, DRB1 and DQB1; approximately 520 for DQA1; over 600 for DPA1; around 450 for DPB1. A later analysis re-analyzed previously published TCR beta repertoires from several hundred donors and added high-resolution HLA genotyping to study TCR occurrence patterns. A separate validation cohort of roughly 110 different subjects was used in addition to the roughly 670-subject first cohort. The study aimed to test whether cataloging public T cell receptors could reveal signatures of past pathogen exposure. Of the roughly 400 genotyped donors, roughly 76% were placed in the genetic ancestry cluster associated with self-reported Caucasian donors. All discovery cohort repertoires had been generated on a single sequencing platform. On average, approximately 250,000 unique TCR beta nucleotide sequences were sequenced per donor among a few hundred genotyped donors of the cohort, with 15% to 20% of those sequences being non-productive. Both class I and class II loci were covered by HLA typing, at four-digit resolution. Genome-wide SNP genotypes for about 55% of the roughly 670 donors were used in a later genetic analysis, which treated that subset as a discovery cohort. Because of strong linkage in the cohort, 4 to 6 DR-DQ haplotypes were treated as single units for association and clustering.

V sheds 2 bases and J sheds 9 bases, leaving 13 bases between their ends. CDR3 length: 13 amino acids, cysteine to phenylalanine. CDR3 DNA only is kept here, 39 bases in frame from base 1. The CDR1 and CDR2 encoded by the germline V gene are MNHEY and SVGAGI. Comment on this clone: No cognate antigen has been identified for it.

Library creation used the immunoSEQ multiplex PCR assay. A mixture of 60 forward primers for TCR Vbeta segments and 13 reverse primers for TCR Jbeta segments was used in the multiplex PCR. A multiplex PCR assay on genomic DNA amplified the CDR3 region of rearranged TCR beta genes. Amplified TCR beta libraries were sequenced as 87-base-pair reads on the Illumina HiSeq System. The paper's processing steps were these. A later analysis counted about 80 million unique TCR beta chains across the 666 repertoires, and some 11 million of these chains were shared by at least two donors. Raw reads were error-corrected and collapsed into unique sequences by a nearest-neighbor algorithm in which closely related sequences were merged to remove PCR and sequencing errors. Alignment of CDR3 sequences to IMGT reference sequences was used to assign V, D and J gene segments. For a sequence to be retained, at least a six-nucleotide match to both a V gene segment and a J gene segment was required. A rearrangement was called productive if the CDR3 had no stop codons and remained in frame with V and J, and every other rearrangement was called non-productive. Following IMGT convention, CDR3 was defined as the stretch from the second conserved V-encoded cysteine up to the conserved J-encoded phenylalanine. The earlier analysis of 450 to 750 of the donors excluded any sequence lacking an unambiguous match to a single V gene segment. In an earlier analysis of some 590 of the donors, a V segment was called functional when productive rearrangements were above 56.7%, and segregating when the standard deviation between donors exceeded 5%. A statistical classification framework was built for diagnosing cytomegalovirus status from the catalog of TCR beta chain sequences. V and J gene assignment, in a later analysis, came from comparing TCR nucleotide sequences with IMGT/GENE-DB human TR gene sequences. A later analysis assigned CDR3 sequences and most-parsimonious VDJ recombination scenarios with the TCRdist pipeline. In a later analysis, each TCR beta chain was defined by its CDR3 amino acid sequence together with its V-gene family, and reads without a unique V-gene family were excluded. A later analysis removed roughly 590 highly shared, low-generation-probability nucleotide sequences to deal with suspected cross-contamination and a sequencing artifact. In a later analysis, a clonal expansion index for each public chain was calculated from normalized within-repertoire ranks of inferred template counts. In a later analysis, generation probabilities were computed using a VDJ recombination model fitted to out-of-frame rearrangements, and the results were checked against IGoR. In a later analysis, hypergeometric tests were used to score TCR-TCR, TCR-HLA and TCR-CMV co-occurrence, with a repertoire-size bias correction applied to TCR pairs. A later analysis estimated false discovery rates by permuting HLA or CMV assignments 20 times. In a later analysis, co-occurring TCRs were grouped using DBSCAN, and TCRdist sequence similarity was added for clustering within HLA-allele-positive subsets. Repertoires with fewer than 30,000 or more than 120,000 public chains were left out of co-occurrence clustering, as were four to six repertoires with anomalous nucleotide sharing. In TCRdb, the immuneACCESS table is reduced to in-frame sequences with V and J assigned. These tables do not hold every clone; where another copy was compared, an unresolved V gene accounts for under half, and the others remain unexplained. Clone size and V and J calls were adopted from that table, with D and trimming inferred from the DNA. In this sample's table one finds some 120,000 clones. The ten most abundant clones make up around 2.7% of the sample.

What the research found in general, with its limitations: A later analysis associated about 16,000 TCR beta sequences with specific HLA alleles at a false discovery rate of 0.05. Some IMGT-functional V segments, including TRBV6-2 and TRBV6-3, could not be told apart with the 87-base-pair reads, so those segments were excluded. A later analysis found that HLA-associated TCR beta chains were more clonally expanded and had lower generation probabilities than equally common non-associated chains. According to a later analysis, parvovirus B19, influenza, CMV and Epstein-Barr virus appeared linked to several top co-occurrence clusters. In vitro tests confirmed that a few of the cytomegalovirus-associated TCR beta chains recognize cytomegalovirus antigens. The only immune exposure information available for the cohort was CMV serostatus. Roughly uniform sequencing depth across donors was assumed in presence/absence analyses, although this assumption may not hold. In an earlier analysis of some 500 of the donors, most TCR beta V segments appeared in productive rearrangements about 87% or about 30% of the time, broadly matching IMGT annotations. A group of highly shared sequence variants was considered likely to be a technical artifact of the sequencing pipeline. Strong co-occurrence of HLA alleles, especially DR and DQ, made assigning TCR associations to individual alleles difficult. A later analysis found that TCR association rates varied across HLA loci, with DRB1 alleles showing the most associated TCRs and HLA-C alleles the fewest. HLA typing was unavailable for some donors at each locus, so association tests used only the typed subset. According to a later genetic analysis, donors in an Asian-associated ancestry cluster had fewer N-insertions in productive TCRs than the approximately 650-donor mean. The authors suggested that the approach could potentially be extended to other disease states and immunological phenotypes. Because counts were too low, roughly 17 rarely observed V segments, including chromosome 9 orphons, were left out of the earlier analysis of some 640 of the donors. The cohort was sequenced for TCR beta chains only, and without alpha or paired-chain data the features that could be detected were limited. A later analysis found that most CMV-associated TCR beta chains appeared HLA-restricted, with HLA associations seemingly driven largely by CMV exposure. A further reported finding was that TCR beta sequences accurately predicted the HLA-A and HLA-B alleles for most subjects in the first cohort. The study listed 164 TCR beta chains as associated with cytomegalovirus. An association between a missense DCLRE1C variant and V-gene and J-gene trimming of TCR beta chains was found in a later genetic analysis and replicated in an independent cohort. The classifier was reported to diagnose cytomegalovirus status with high specificity and sensitivity in both the original cohort and the validation cohort. Correlated functional status among segregating V segments might reflect linkage disequilibrium, but an unknown experimental factor could not be ruled out. Most TCR sequences were seen in very few donors, while some public TCRs were found in many individuals.

The cohort comprised some 700 healthy bone marrow donors. Cohort members were all nominally healthy when sampled, although unrecorded immune exposures were likely present. The donor was CMV seronegative and belonged to the group of 352 seronegative cohort members. Each donor provided a peripheral blood sample, and peripheral blood mononuclear cells were used for TCR beta sequencing. The Qiagen DNeasy Blood Extraction Kit was used to extract genomic DNA from the blood cell samples. The sequence was obtained from a young man in good health and CMV-seronegative. The sequence is built from TRBV6-5 and TRBJ1-1, with the D segment identity uncertain. The specimen was PBMCs. The nucleotide sequence is TGTGCCAGCAGTTACGAGGTTAGAACACAAGCTTTCTTT. Its product reads: CASSYEVRTQAFF.